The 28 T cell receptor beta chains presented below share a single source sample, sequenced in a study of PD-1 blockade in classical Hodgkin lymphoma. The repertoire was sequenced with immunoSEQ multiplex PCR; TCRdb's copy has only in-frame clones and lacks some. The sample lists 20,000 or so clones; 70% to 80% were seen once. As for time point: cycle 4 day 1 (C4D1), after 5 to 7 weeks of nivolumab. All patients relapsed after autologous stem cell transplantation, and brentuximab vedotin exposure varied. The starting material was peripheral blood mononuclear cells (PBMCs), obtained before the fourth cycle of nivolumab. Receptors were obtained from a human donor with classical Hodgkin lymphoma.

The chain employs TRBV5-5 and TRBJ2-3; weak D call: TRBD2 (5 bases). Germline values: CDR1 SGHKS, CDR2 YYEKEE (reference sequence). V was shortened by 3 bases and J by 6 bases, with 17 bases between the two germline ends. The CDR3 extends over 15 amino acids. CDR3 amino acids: CASSSTVQRGDTQYF. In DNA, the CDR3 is TGTGCCAGCAGCTCTACGGTACAGAGAGGGGATACGCAGTATTTT.

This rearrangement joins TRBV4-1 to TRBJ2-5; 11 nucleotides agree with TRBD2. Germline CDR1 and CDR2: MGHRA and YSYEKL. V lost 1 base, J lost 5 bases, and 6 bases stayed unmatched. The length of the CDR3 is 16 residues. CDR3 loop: CASSQVAGGLVETQYF. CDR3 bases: TGCGCCAGCAGCCAAGTAGCGGGGGGGCTTGTTGAGACCCAGTACTTC.

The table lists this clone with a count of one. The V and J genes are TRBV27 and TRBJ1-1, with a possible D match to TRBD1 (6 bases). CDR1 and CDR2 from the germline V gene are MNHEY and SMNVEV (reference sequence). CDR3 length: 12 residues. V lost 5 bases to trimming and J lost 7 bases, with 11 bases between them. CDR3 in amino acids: CASSTGPNEAFF. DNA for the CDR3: TGTGCCAGCAGTACAGGGCCTAATGAAGCTTTCTTT.

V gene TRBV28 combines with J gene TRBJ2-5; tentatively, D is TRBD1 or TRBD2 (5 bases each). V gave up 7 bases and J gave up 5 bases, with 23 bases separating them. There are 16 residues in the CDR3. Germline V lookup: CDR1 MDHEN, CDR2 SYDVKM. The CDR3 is CASTETIGGEGETQYF. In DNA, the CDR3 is TGTGCCAGCACCGAAACAATTGGGGGAGAGGGGGAGACCCAGTACTTC.

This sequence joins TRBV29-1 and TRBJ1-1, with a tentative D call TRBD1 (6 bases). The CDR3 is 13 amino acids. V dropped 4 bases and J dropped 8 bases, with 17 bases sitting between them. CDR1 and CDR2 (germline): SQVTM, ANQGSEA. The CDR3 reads CSVGDIGTGEAFF. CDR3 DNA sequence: TGCAGCGTTGGGGACATCGGAACCGGGGAAGCTTTCTTT. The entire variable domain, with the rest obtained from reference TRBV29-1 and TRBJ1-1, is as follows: SAVISQKPSRDICQRGTSLTIQCQVDSQVTMMFWYRQQPGQSLTLIATANQGSEATYESGFVIDKFPISRPNLTFSTLTVSNMSPEDSSIYLCSVGDIGTGEAFFGQGTRLTVV.

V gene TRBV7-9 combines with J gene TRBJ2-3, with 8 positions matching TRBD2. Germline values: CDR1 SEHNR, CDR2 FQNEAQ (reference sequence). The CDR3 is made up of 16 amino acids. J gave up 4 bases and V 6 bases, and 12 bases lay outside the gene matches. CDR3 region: CASSSQAGGGADTQYF. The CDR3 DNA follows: TGTGCCAGCAGTTCCCAGGCGGGGGGCGGCGCAGATACGCAGTATTTT.

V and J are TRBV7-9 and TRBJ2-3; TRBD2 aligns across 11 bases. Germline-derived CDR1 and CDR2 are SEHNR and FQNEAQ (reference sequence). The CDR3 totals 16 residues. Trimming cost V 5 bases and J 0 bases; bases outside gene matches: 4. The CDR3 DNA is TGTGCCAGCAGCCGAAGACTAGCGGGGAGCACAGATACGCAGTATTTT. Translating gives CASSRRLAGSTDTQYF.

This CDR3 reads CANPGPYGYTF. The CDR3 coding sequence is TGTGCCAACCCGGGGCCCTATGGCTACACCTTC. The chain links TRBV2 to TRBJ1-2; the D gene is possibly TRBD1 (5 bases). The germline gives CDR1 SNHLY, CDR2 FYNNEI. Between the trimmed V and J ends, which lost 10 bases and 4 bases, there was a span of 10 bases. The CDR3 loop spans 11 amino acids. Full variable domain (outside the CDR3, taken from reference TRBV2 and TRBJ1-2): EPEVTQTPSHQVTQMGQEVILRCVPISNHLYFYWYRQILGQKVEFLVSFYNNEISEKSEIFDDQFSVERPDGSNFTLKIRSTKLEDSAMYFCANPGPYGYTFGSGTRLTVV.

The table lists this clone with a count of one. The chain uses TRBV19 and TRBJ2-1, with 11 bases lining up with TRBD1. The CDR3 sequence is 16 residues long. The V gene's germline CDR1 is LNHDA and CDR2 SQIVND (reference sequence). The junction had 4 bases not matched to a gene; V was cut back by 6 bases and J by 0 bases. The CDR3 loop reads CASRRGTGGSYNEQFF. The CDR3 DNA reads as TGTGCCAGTAGACGCGGGACAGGGGGCTCCTACAATGAGCAGTTCTTC.

DNA of the CDR3: TGTGCCAGCAGAGGGGACAGCTACGAGCAGTACTTC. Translation gives CASRGDSYEQYF. The chain recombines TRBV6-1 with TRBJ2-7; 7 bases are a match to TRBD1. Germline loops: CDR1 MNHNS, CDR2 SASEGT. The CDR3 is made up of 12 amino acids. J lost 3 bases, V lost 6 bases, and 2 bases had no gene match.

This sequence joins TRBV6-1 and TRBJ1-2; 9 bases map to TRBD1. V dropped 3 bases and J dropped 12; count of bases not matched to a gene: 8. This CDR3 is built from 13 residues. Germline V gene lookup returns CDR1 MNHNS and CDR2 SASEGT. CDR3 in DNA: TGTGCCAGCAGTGATCCCGGGACAGGGAGTCACACCTTC. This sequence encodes CASSDPGTGSHTF.

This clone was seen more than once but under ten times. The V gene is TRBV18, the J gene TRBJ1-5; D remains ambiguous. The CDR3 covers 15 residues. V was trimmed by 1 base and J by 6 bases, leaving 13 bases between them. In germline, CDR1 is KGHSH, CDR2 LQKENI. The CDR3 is CASSPQLSLGQPQHF. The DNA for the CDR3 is TGTGCCAGCTCACCACAGTTATCACTAGGTCAGCCCCAGCATTTT.

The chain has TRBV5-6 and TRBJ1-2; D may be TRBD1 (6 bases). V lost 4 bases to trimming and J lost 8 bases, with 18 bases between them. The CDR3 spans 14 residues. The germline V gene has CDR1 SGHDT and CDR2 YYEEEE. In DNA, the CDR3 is TGTGCCAGCAGCCGGTTCACAGGGAGGGGCGGCTACACCTTC. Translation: CASSRFTGRGGYTF.

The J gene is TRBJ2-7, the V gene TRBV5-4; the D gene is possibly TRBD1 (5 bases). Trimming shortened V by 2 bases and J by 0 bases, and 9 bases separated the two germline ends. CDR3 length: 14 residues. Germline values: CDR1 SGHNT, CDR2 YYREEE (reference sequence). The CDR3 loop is CASSLTDSSYEQYF. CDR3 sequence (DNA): TGTGCCAGCAGCTTAACCGACAGCTCCTACGAGCAGTACTTC.

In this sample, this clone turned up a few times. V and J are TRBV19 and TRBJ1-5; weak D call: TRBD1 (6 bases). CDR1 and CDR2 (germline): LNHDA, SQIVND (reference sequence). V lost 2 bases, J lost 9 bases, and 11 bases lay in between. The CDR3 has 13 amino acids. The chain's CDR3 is CASSITGWGPQHF. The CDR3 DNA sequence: TGTGCCAGTAGTATAACAGGGTGGGGGCCCCAGCATTTT.

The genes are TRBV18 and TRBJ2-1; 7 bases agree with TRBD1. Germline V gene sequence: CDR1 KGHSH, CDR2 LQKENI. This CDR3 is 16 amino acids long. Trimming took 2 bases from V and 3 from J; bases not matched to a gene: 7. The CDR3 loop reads CASSPGVTGSYNEQFF. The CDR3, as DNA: TGTGCCAGCTCACCAGGAGTGACAGGGAGCTACAATGAGCAGTTCTTC.

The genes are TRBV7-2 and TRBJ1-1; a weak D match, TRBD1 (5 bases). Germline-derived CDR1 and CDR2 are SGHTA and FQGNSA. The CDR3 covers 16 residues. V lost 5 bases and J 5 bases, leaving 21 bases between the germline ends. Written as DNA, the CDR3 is TGTGCCAGCAGCCAACGTTCTTTCAGGGAAAAGACTGAAGCTTTCTTT. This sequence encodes CASSQRSFREKTEAFF.

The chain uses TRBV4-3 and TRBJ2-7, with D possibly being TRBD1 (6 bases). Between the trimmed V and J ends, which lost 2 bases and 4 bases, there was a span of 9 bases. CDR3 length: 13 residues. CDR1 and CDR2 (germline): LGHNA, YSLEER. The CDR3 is CASSQNREYEQYF. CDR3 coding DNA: TGCGCCAGCAGCCAAAACAGGGAGTACGAGCAGTACTTC.

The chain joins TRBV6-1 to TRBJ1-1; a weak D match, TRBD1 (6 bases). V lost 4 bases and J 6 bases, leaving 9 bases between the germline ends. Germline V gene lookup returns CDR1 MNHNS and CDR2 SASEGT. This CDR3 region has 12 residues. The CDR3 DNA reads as TGTGCCAGCAGTGGAGCAGGGGCTGAAGCTTTCTTT. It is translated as CASSGAGAEAFF.

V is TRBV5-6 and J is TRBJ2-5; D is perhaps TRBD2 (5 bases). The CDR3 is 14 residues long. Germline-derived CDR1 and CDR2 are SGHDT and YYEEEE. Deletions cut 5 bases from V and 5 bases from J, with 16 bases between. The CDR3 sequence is CASSRMGSGETQYF. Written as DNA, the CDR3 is TGTGCCAGCAGTCGGATGGGGAGCGGTGAGACCCAGTACTTC. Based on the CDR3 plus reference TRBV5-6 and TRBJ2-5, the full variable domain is DAGVTQSPTHLIKTRGQQVTLRCSPKSGHDTVSWYQQALGQGPQFIFQYYEEEERQRGNFPDRFSGHQFPNYSSELNVNALLLGDSALYLCASSRMGSGETQYFGPGTRLLVL.

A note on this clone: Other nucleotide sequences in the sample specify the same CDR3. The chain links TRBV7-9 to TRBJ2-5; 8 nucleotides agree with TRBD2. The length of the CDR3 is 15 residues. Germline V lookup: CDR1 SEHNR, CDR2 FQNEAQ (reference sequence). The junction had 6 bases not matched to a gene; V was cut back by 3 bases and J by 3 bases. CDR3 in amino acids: CASSFWTGGEETQYF. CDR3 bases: TGTGCCAGCAGCTTCTGGACGGGAGGGGAAGAGACCCAGTACTTC.

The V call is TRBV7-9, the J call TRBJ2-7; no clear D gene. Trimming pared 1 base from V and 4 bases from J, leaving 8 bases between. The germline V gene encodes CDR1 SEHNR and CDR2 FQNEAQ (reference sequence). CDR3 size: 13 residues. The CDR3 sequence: CASSLVNFYEQYF. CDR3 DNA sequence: TGTGCCAGCAGCTTAGTCAACTTTTACGAGCAGTACTTC.

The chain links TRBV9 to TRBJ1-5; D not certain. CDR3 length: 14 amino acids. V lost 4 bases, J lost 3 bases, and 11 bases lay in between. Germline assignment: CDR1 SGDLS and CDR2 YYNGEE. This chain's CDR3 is CASSPDGNNQPQHF. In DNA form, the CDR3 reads TGTGCCAGCAGCCCGGACGGCAACAATCAGCCCCAGCATTTT.

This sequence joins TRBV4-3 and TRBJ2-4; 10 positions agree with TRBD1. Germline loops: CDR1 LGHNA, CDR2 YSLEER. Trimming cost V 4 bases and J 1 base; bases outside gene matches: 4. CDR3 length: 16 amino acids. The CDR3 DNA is TGCGCCAGCAGCCCTGGGACAGGGGCCGCCAAAAACATTCAGTACTTC. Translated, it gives CASSPGTGAAKNIQYF.

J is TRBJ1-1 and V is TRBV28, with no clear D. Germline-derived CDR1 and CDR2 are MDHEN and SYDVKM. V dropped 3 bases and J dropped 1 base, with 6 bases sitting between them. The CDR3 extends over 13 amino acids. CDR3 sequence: CASSFWTNTEAFF. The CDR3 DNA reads TGTGCCAGCAGTTTTTGGACGAACACTGAAGCTTTCTTT. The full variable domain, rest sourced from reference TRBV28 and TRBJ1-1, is DVKVTQSSRYLVKRTGEKVFLECVQDMDHENMFWYRQDPGLGLRLIYFSYDVKMKEKGDIPEGYSVSREKKERFSLILESASTNQTSMYLCASSFWTNTEAFFGQGTRLTVV.

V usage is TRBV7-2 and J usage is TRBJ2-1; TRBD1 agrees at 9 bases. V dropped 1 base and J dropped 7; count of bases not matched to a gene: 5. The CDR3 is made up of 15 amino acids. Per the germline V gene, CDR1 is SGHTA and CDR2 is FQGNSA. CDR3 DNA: TGTGCCAGCAGCTTAGTCTGGGACAGGGCAAATGAGCAGTTCTTC. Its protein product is CASSLVWDRANEQFF.

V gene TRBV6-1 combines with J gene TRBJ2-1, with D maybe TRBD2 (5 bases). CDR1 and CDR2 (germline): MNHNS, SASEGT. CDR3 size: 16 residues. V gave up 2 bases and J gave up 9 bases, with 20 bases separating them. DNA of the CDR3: TGTGCCAGCAGTGAACTACAAGTGGGAGTATTCGGTGAGCAGTTCTTC. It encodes CASSELQVGVFGEQFF.

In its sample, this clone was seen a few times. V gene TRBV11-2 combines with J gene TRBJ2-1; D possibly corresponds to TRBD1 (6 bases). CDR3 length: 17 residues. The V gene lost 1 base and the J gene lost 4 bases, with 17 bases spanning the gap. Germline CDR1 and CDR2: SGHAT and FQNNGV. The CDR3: CASSLVWRTEPYNEQFF. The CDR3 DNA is TGTGCCAGCAGCTTAGTGTGGCGGACAGAGCCGTACAATGAGCAGTTCTTC.